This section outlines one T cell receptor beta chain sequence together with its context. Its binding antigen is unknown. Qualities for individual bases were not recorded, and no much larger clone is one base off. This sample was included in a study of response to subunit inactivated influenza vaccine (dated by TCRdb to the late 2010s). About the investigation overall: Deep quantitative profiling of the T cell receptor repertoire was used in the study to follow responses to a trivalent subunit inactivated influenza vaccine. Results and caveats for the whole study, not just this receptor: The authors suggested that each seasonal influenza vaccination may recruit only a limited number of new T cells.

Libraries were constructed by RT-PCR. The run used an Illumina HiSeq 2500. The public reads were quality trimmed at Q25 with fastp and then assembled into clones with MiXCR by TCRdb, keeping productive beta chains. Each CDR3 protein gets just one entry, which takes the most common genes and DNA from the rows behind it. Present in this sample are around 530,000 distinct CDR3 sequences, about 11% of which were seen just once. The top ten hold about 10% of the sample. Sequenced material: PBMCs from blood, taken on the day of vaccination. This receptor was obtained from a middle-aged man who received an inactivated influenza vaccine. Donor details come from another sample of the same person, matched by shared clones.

The CDR3 has the sequence CSASQGLGVDEQYF. The DNA reads as follows: TGCAGTGCTAGTCAAGGACTAGGTGTTGACGAGCAGTACTTC. The chain is encoded by TRBV20-1 joined to TRBJ2-7, with 7 central nucleotides matching TRBD2. Compared with germline, V lacks 3 bases and J lacks 5 bases; bases without a gene match: 10. CDR1 and CDR2, per the germline V gene (reference sequence), are DFQATT and SNEGSKA. The CDR3 goes from the cysteine to the phenylalanine over 14 residues. The entry retains the CDR3 DNA only, 42 bases that are in frame from base 1.